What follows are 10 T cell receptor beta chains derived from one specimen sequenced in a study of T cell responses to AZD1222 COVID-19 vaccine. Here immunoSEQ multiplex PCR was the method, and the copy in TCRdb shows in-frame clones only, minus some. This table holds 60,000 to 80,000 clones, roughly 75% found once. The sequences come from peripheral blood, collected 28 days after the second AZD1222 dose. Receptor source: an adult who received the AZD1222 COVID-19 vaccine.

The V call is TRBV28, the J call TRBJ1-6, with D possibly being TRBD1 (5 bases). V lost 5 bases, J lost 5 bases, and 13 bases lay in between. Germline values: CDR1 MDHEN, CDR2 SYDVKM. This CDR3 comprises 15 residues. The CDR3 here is CASSAGGGNNSPLHF. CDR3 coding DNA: TGTGCCAGCAGTGCGGGGGGGGGAAATAATTCACCCCTCCACTTT. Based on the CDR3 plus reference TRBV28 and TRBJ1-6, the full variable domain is DVKVTQSSRYLVKRTGEKVFLECVQDMDHENMFWYRQDPGLGLRLIYFSYDVKMKEKGDIPEGYSVSREKKERFSLILESASTNQTSMYLCASSAGGGNNSPLHFGNGTRLTVT.

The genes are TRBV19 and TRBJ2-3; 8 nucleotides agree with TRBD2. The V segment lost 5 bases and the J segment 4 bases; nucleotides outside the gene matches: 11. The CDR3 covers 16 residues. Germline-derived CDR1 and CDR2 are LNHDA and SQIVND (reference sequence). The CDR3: CASSQTSGRVADTQYF. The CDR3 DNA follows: TGTGCCAGTAGTCAAACTAGCGGAAGGGTCGCAGATACGCAGTATTTT.

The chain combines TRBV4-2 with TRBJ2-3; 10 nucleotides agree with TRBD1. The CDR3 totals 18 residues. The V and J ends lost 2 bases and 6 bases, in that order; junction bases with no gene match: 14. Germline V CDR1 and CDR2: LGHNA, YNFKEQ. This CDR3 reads CASSQSRQGAMGSDTQYF. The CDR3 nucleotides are TGTGCCAGCAGCCAATCACGACAGGGGGCGATGGGCTCCGATACGCAGTATTTT.

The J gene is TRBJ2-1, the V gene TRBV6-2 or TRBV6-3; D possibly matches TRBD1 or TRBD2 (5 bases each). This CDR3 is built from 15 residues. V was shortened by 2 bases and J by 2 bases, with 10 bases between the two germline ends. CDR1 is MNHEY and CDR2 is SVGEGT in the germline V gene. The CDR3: CASSYRGTTYNEQFF. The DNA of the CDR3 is TGTGCCAGCAGTTACCGGGGCACCACCTACAATGAGCAGTTCTTC.

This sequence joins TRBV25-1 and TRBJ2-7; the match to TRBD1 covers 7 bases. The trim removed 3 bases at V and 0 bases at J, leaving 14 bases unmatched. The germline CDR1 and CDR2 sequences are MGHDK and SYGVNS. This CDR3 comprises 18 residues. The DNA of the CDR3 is TGTGCCAGCAGTGACGACTCCCGGACAGGACTTTCCTCCTACGAGCAGTACTTC. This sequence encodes CASSDDSRTGLSSYEQYF.

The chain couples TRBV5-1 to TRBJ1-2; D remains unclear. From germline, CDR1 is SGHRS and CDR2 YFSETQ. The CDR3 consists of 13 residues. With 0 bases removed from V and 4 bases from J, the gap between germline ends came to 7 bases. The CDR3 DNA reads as TGCGCCAGCAGCTTGGGGACGGCCTATGGCTACACCTTC. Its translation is CASSLGTAYGYTF.

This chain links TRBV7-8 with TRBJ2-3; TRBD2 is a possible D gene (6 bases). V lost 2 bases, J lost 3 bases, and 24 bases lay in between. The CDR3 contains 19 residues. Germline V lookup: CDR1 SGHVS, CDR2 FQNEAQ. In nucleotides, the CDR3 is TGTGCCAGCAGCTTACCGCTGGTGGGTCAGACTGGGGGGACAGATACGCAGTATTTT. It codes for CASSLPLVGQTGGTDTQYF.

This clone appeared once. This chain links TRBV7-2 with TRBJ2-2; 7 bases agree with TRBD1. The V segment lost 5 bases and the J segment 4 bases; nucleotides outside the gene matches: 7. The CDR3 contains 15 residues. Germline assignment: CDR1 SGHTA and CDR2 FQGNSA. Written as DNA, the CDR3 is TGTGCCAGCAGCCCAGGGACAGTTCGCACCGGGGAGCTGTTTTTT. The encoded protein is CASSPGTVRTGELFF.

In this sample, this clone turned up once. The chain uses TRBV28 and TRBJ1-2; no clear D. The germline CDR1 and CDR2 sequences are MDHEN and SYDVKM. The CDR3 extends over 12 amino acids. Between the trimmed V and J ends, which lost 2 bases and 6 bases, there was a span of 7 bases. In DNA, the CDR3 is TGTGCCAGCAGTTTAACAGAGGATGGCTACACCTTC. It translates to CASSLTEDGYTF.

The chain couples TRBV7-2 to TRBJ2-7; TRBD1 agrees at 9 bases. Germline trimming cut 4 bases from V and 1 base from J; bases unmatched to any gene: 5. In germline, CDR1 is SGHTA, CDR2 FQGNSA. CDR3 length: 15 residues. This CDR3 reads CASSSLGTGSYEQYF. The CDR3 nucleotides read TGTGCCAGCAGCTCTCTCGGGACAGGGTCCTACGAGCAGTACTTC.